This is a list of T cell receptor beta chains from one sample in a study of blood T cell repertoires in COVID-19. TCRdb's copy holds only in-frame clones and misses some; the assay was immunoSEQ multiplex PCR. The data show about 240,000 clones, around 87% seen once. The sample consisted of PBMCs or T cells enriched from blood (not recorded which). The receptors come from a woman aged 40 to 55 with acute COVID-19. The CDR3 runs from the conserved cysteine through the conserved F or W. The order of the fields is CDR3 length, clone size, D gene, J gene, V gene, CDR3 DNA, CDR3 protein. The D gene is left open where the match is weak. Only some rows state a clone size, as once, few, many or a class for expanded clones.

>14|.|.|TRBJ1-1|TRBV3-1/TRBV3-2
TGTGCCAGCAGCCAAGTCTCGAGGGACACTGAAGCTTTCTTT
CASSQVSRDTEAFF
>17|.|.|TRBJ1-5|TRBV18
TGTGCCAGCTCACTATTCCAGGGGAGGGGAAGCAATCAGCCCCAGCATTTT
CASSLFQGRGSNQPQHF
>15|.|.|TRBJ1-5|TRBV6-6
TGTGCCAGCACTAAAGGACAGATTAGCAATCAGCCCCAGCATTTT
CASTKGQISNQPQHF
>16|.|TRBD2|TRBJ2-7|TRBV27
TGTGCCAGCAGTCCCACTAGCGGGAGGCCCTCCTACGAGCAGTACTTC
CASSPTSGRPSYEQYF
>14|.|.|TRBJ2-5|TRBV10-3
TGTGCCATCAGGATGAGTCTAGGTGGAGAGACCCAGTACTTC
CAIRMSLGGETQYF
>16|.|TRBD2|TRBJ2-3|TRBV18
TGTGCCAGCTCACCAGGGGCGGGAGCTAGCACAGATACGCAGTATTTT
CASSPGAGASTDTQYF
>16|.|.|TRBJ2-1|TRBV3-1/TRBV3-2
TGTGCCAGCAGCCCGCTGGGGAGTAGCGTGGACAATGAGCAGTTCTTC
CASSPLGSSVDNEQFF
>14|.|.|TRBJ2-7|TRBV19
TGTGCCAGTAGTACGCGCCAGGGGTCCTACGAGCAGTACTTC
CASSTRQGSYEQYF
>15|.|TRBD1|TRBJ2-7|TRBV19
TGTGCCAGTACCCTTGAAGGGACAGGGTCCCACGAGCAGTACTTC
CASTLEGTGSHEQYF
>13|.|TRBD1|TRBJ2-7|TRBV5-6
TGTGCCAGCAGCTCAGGGACAGCAAGGGAGCAGTACTTC
CASSSGTAREQYF
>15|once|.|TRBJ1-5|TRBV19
TGTGCCAGTAGTATTGGACAGAGTATCAATCAGCCCCAGCATTTT
CASSIGQSINQPQHF
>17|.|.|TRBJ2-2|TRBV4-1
TGCGCCAGCAGCCAAGGAAGCGGACGCGCGAACACCGGGGAGCTGTTTTTT
CASSQGSGRANTGELFF
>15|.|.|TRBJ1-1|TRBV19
TGTGCCAGTAGAATAGACAGTACCTTGAACACTGAAGCTTTCTTT
CASRIDSTLNTEAFF
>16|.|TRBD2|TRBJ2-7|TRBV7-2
TGTGCCAGCAGCTTAGTCAGGGCTAGCGGGGATTACGAGCAGTACTTC
CASSLVRASGDYEQYF
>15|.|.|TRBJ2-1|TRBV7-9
TGTGCCAGCAGCCTAACAGGTTGGTCCTACAATGAGCAGTTCTTC
CASSLTGWSYNEQFF
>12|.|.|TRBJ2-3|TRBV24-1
TGTGCCACCAGTGATTCCACAGATACTCAGTATTTT
CATSDSTDTQYF
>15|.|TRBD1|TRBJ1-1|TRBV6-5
TGTGCCAGCAGGAGCGGGACAGGGGAGCCCACTGAAGCTTTCTTT
CASRSGTGEPTEAFF
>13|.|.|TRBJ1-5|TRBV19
TGTGCCAGTAGTGAACAAACGGGGCAGCCCCAGCATTTT
CASSEQTGQPQHF
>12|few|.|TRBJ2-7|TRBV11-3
TGTGCCAGCAGCGGCGGGATCCACGAGCAGTACTTC
CASSGGIHEQYF
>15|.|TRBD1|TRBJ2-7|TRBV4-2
TGTGCCAGCAGCCAAGGGGAGACAGGGTCCTACGAGCAGTACTTC
CASSQGETGSYEQYF
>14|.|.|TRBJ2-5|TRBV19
TGTGCCAGTAGTCCTCAGGGGTGGGAAGAGACCCAGTACTTC
CASSPQGWEETQYF
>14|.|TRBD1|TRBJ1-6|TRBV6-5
TGTGCCAGCATTGTAGGGGACAGCGATTCACCCCTCCACTTT
CASIVGDSDSPLHF
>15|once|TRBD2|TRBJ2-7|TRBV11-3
TGTGCCAGCAGTTTAGCGGGAATCCGCTCCTACGAGCAGTACTTC
CASSLAGIRSYEQYF
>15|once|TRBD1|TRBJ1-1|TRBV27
TGTGCCAGCAGTCCCGGGACAGGGGTATATACTGAAGCTTTCTTT
CASSPGTGVYTEAFF
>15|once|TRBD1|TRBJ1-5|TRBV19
TGTGCCAGTATCCCGAACAGGGGCGACAATCAGCCCCAGCATTTT
CASIPNRGDNQPQHF
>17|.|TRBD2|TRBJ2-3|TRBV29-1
TGCAGCGTTGAAGATTTCCCGAGCGGGAGAGATATAGATACGCAGTATTTT
CSVEDFPSGRDIDTQYF
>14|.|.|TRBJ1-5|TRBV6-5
TGTGCCAGCCTCCCGCACGGGGGCAATCAGCCCCAGCATTTT
CASLPHGGNQPQHF
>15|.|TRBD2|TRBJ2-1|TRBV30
TGTGCCTGGACCCCTGGGCTAGCGGGCTACAATGAGCAGTTCTTC
CAWTPGLAGYNEQFF